Detailed here is one T cell receptor beta chain. Its antigen is not known. CDR1 is LGHDT and CDR2 is YNNKEL in the germline V gene (reference sequence). Trimming cost V 5 bases and J 0 bases, with 14 bases left between them. CDR3 length: 15 residues. Clones were read by immunoSEQ multiplex PCR, and TCRdb kept only the in-frame ones, dropping some. This sample yields approximately 150,000 clones, of which 80% to 95% are seen a single time; approximately 6.2% belongs to the top ten. The record originates from a study of T cell responses to AZD1222 COVID-19 vaccine. Study-wide results and limits: Spike-specific TCR breadth rose after two AZD1222 doses, and depth rose as well. The study found vaccine-associated CD4 TCRs spanning spike, dominant at 160-218 and 743-854. White British people made up most donors, females outnumbered males, and clonal diversity was possibly underestimated. Among AZD1222 vaccinees, only six were seropositive at baseline.

This receptor was taken from an adult who received the AZD1222 COVID-19 vaccine. The sequenced sample was peripheral blood, obtained 28 days after the second AZD1222 dose. The chain is built from TRBV3-1 (or the pseudogene TRBV3-2) and TRBJ2-7; D is perhaps TRBD2 (6 bases). CDR3 coding DNA: TGTGCCAGCAGCTGGAGGGACGGGAGCTCCTACGAGCAGTACTTC. It specifies CASSWRDGSSYEQYF.